This TCR beta chain appears in the sequencing data of a study of blood T cell repertoires in COVID-19. J lost 9 bases, V lost 0 bases, and 4 bases had no gene match. CDR1 and CDR2 from the germline V gene are MNHEY and SVGAGI. The CDR3 consists of 15 residues. Some clones are missing from TCRdb's copy, which holds only in-frame ones; the method was immunoSEQ multiplex PCR. This sample has hundreds of thousands of clones, with approximately 83% found just once. The specimen sequenced was PBMCs or T cells enriched from blood (not recorded which). The V and J genes are TRBV6-5 and TRBJ2-1; 11 nucleotides match TRBD2. The receptor was derived from a man in his thirties or forties who had recovered from COVID-19. The CDR3 protein is CASSYSSGGAFEQFF. As DNA, the CDR3 is TGTGCCAGCAGTTACTCTAGCGGGGGGGCCTTTGAGCAGTTCTTC.